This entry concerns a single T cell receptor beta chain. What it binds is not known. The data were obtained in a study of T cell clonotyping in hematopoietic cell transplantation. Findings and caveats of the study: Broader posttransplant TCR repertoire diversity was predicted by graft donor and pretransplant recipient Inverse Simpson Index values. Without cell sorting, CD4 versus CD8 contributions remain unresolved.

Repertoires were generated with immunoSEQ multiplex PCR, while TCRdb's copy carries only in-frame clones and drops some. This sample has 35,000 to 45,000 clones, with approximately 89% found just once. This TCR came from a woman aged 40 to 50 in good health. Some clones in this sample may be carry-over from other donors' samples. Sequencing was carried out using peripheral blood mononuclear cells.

For the CDR3, the DNA is TGTGCCTGGACGTTAGGGGGGGGCACCGGGGAGCTGTTTTTT. Its protein product is CAWTLGGGTGELFF. The chain employs TRBV30 and TRBJ2-2, with D possibly being TRBD2 (7 bases). Trimming took 4 bases from V and 4 from J, leaving 13 bases between them. This CDR3 is 14 amino acids long. The germline CDR1 and CDR2 sequences are GTSNPN and SVGIG (reference sequence).